This is a list of T cell receptor beta chains from one sample in a study of blood T cell repertoires in COVID-19. Repertoires were generated with immunoSEQ multiplex PCR, while TCRdb's copy carries only in-frame clones and drops some. The sample carries around 220,000 clones, around 82% recorded once. The material sequenced was peripheral blood. Receptors were obtained from a woman aged 80 or over with active or convalescent COVID-19. Each CDR3 is given with its conserved first and last residue. The D gene is left open where the match is weak. Some rows mark clone size as missing; the rest say once, few, many or name a class of expanded clone.

size: .
length: 16
V: TRBV2
D: .
J: TRBJ2-6
CDR3: CASCRLQGSGANVLTF
DNA: TGTGCCAGCTGTCGACTACAGGGTAGTGGGGCCAACGTCCTGACTTTC

size: .
length: 15
V: TRBV6-4
D: TRBD2
J: TRBJ2-1
CDR3: CASSAAGGGNGEQFF
DNA: TGTGCCAGCAGTGCAGCGGGGGGCGGTAACGGTGAGCAGTTCTTC

size: .
length: 18
V: TRBV27
D: TRBD1
J: TRBJ2-7
CDR3: CASSLSLPGQGLWYEQYF
DNA: TGTGCCAGCAGTTTATCACTACCGGGACAGGGTTTGTGGTACGAGCAGTACTTC

size: .
length: 13
V: TRBV29-1
D: TRBD1
J: TRBJ2-3
CDR3: CSVGDRGTDTQYF
DNA: TGCAGCGTGGGGGACAGGGGCACAGATACGCAGTATTTT

size: .
length: 12
V: TRBV6-5
D: TRBD1
J: TRBJ1-4
CDR3: CASRRDSEKLFF
DNA: TGTGCCAGCCGCCGGGACAGTGAAAAACTGTTTTTT

size: .
length: 15
V: TRBV29-1
D: .
J: TRBJ2-3
CDR3: CSVCLSGTYTDTQYF
DNA: TGCAGCGTTTGCCTGTCGGGGACTTACACAGATACGCAGTATTTT

size: once
length: 15
V: TRBV2
D: TRBD1
J: TRBJ1-2
CDR3: CVSNRAQGANYGYTF
DNA: TGTGTCTCAAACCGGGCCCAGGGGGCAAACTATGGCTACACCTTC

size: .
length: 14
V: TRBV10-3
D: .
J: TRBJ2-3
CDR3: CAISESTGSVTQYF
DNA: TGTGCCATCAGTGAGTCGACAGGATCGGTTACGCAGTATTTT

size: .
length: 16
V: TRBV19
D: TRBD2
J: TRBJ2-3
CDR3: CASSTLAGGDTDTQYF
DNA: TGTGCCAGTAGTACTCTAGCGGGGGGGGACACAGATACGCAGTATTTT

size: .
length: 14
V: TRBV19
D: TRBD1
J: TRBJ2-7
CDR3: CASSEVQGVYEQYF
DNA: TGTGCCAGTAGTGAAGTACAGGGGGTCTACGAGCAGTACTTC

size: .
length: 11
V: TRBV20-1
D: .
J: TRBJ2-4
CDR3: CSSGTTNIQYF
DNA: TGCAGCTCAGGGACAACGAACATTCAGTACTTC

size: once
length: 14
V: TRBV3-1/TRBV3-2
D: TRBD2
J: TRBJ2-7
CDR3: CASSQGLAGDEQYF
DNA: TGTGCCAGCAGCCAAGGCCTAGCGGGAGACGAGCAGTACTTC

size: .
length: 13
V: TRBV28
D: .
J: TRBJ1-6
CDR3: CASSPPSGSPLHF
DNA: TGTGCCAGCAGTCCACCCAGCGGTTCACCCCTCCACTTT

size: .
length: 13
V: TRBV15
D: .
J: TRBJ2-5
CDR3: CATSRAFLETQYF
DNA: TGTGCCACCAGCAGGGCCTTTTTAGAGACCCAGTACTTC

size: .
length: 20
V: TRBV27
D: .
J: TRBJ1-6
CDR3: CASSFYRAEGFPGPYPPLHF
DNA: TGTGCCAGCAGTTTCTACCGGGCAGAGGGCTTTCCCGGTCCTTATCCACCCCTCCACTTT

size: few
length: 17
V: TRBV3-1/TRBV3-2
D: TRBD2
J: TRBJ2-3
CDR3: CASSQDWASGSTDTQYF
DNA: TGTGCCAGCAGCCAAGATTGGGCTAGCGGGAGCACAGATACGCAGTATTTT

size: .
length: 18
V: TRBV7-8
D: TRBD1
J: TRBJ1-3
CDR3: CASSSARPGQGSGNTIYF
DNA: TGTGCCAGCAGCTCCGCGCGACCGGGACAGGGGTCTGGAAACACCATATATTTT

size: .
length: 14
V: TRBV4-2
D: .
J: TRBJ2-7
CDR3: CASSRRDSLYEQYF
DNA: TGTGCCAGCAGCCGGCGGGACAGTCTCTACGAGCAGTACTTC